This T cell receptor (beta chain) emerged from a study of shared clonotypes between healthy human individuals. Terminally differentiated effector memory CD45RA+ cells were excluded from the naive CD8 cells, which were CD45RO-negative and positively selected for CCR7. Here immunoSEQ multiplex PCR was the method, and the copy in TCRdb shows in-frame clones only, minus some. The table includes about 2,200,000 clones, about 93% detected once. V shed 5 bases and J shed 2 bases, with 19 bases lying between them. CDR3 length: 16 amino acids. Germline V CDR1 and CDR2: SGDLS, YYNGEE. The source of this sequence is a young man in good health. Some clones in this sample may be carry-over from other donors' samples. The chain couples TRBV9 to TRBJ1-2; tentative D call: TRBD1 (5 bases). Sequencing input: naive CD8+ T cells from PBMCs. The CDR3 here is CASSRLVQESNYGYTF. In DNA form, the CDR3 reads TGTGCCAGCAGTCGGTTAGTACAGGAGTCAAACTATGGCTACACCTTC.